A single T cell receptor (beta chain) is shown here with its context. The antigen is unknown. This sample stems from a study of CD8 T cells in ankylosing spondylitis. General study findings and limits: Significant enrichment of disease-linked clones was reportedly seen in matched ankylosing spondylitis synovial fluid. Ankylosing spondylitis blood appeared to carry a characteristic TCR beta motif of 7 or 8 highly homologous variants. Earlier reports found some motif variants in synovial fluid and blood in reactive arthritis.

Quantitative barcoded 5'-RACE was used to prepare TCR beta libraries. MiXCR, run by TCRdb on the 5' RACE reads, gives a single entry per CDR3 protein. The sample has 350,000 to 450,000 distinct CDR3 sequences; roughly 26% are singletons. Germline CDR1 is LGHNA and CDR2 is YNFKEQ. The CDR3 has 14 residues. The V gene lost 0 bases and the J gene lost 4 bases, with 9 bases spanning the gap. This receptor was taken from a male donor with ankylosing spondylitis. The sample consisted of blood, either unsorted or a sorted T cell fraction (not recorded which). The V call is TRBV4-2, the J call TRBJ1-1; D gene uncertain. The CDR3 is CASSQDPGPTEAFF. In DNA form, the CDR3 reads TGTGCCAGCAGCCAAGATCCGGGTCCCACTGAAGCTTTCTTT.